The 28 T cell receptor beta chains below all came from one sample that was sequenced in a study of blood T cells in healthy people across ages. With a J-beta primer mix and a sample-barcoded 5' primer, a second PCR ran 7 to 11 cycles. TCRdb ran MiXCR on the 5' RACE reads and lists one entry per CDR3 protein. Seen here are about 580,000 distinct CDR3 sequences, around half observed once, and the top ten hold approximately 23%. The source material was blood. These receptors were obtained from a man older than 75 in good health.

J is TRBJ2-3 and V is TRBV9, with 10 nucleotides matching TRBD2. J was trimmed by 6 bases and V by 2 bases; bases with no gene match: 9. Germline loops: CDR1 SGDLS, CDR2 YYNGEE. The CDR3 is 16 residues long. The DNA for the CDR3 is TGTGCCAGCAGCGTCCGGACTAGCGGTCGTTTGGATACGCAGTATTTT. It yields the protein CASSVRTSGRLDTQYF. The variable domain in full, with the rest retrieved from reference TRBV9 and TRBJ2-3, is DSGVTQTPKHLITATGQRVTLRCSPRSGDLSVYWYQQSLDQGLQFLIQYYNGEERAKGNILERFSAQQFPDLHSELNLSSLELGDSALYFCASSVRTSGRLDTQYFGPGTRLTVL.

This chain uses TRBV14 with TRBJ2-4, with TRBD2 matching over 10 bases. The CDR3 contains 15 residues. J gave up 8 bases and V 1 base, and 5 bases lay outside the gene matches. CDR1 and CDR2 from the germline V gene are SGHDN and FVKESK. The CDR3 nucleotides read TGTGCCAGCAGCCAAGTCACTAGCGGGACTGACATTCAGTACTTC. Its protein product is CASSQVTSGTDIQYF. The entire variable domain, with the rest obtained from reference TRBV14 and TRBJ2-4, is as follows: EAGVTQFPSHSVIEKGQTVTLRCDPISGHDNLYWYRRVMGKEIKFLLHFVKESKQDESGMPNNRFLAERTGGTYSTLKVQPAELEDSGVYFCASSQVTSGTDIQYFGAGTRLSVL.

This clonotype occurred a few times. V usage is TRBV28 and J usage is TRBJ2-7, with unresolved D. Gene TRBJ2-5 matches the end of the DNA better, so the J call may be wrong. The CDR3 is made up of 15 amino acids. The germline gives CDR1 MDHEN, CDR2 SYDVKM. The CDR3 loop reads CASSPLSPGTETQYF. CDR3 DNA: TGTGCCAGCAGTCCACTAAGCCCGGGCACAGAGACCCAGTACTTC.

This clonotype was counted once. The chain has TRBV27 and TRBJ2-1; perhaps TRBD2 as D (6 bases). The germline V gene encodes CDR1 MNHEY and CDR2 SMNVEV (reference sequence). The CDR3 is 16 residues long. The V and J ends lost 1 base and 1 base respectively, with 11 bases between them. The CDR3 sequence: CASSLFLAGSYNEQFF. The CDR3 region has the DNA TGTGCCAGCAGTTTATTTTTGGCGGGGTCCTACAATGAGCAGTTCTTC.

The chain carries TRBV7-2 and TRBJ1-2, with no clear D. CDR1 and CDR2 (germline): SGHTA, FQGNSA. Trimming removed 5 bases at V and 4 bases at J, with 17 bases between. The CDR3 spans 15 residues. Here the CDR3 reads CASSLGPTEGYGYTF. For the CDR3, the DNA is TGTGCCAGCAGCCTGGGCCCGACGGAAGGCTATGGCTACACCTTC. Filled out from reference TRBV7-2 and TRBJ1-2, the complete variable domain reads GAGVSQSPSNKVTEKGKDVELRCDPISGHTALYWYRQSLGQGLEFLIYFQGNSAPDKSGLPSDRFSAERTGGSVSTLTIQRTQQEDSAVYLCASSLGPTEGYGYTFGSGTRLTVV.

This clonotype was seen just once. The CDR3 is CASSLDPVLNTDTQYF. The CDR3 region has the DNA TGCGCCAGCAGCTTGGATCCGGTATTGAACACAGATACGCAGTATTTT. The chain links TRBV5-1 to TRBJ2-3; D is unclear. V was clipped by 0 bases and J by 2 bases, with 13 bases between them. CDR1 and CDR2 (germline): SGHRS, YFSETQ. This CDR3 region has 16 residues.

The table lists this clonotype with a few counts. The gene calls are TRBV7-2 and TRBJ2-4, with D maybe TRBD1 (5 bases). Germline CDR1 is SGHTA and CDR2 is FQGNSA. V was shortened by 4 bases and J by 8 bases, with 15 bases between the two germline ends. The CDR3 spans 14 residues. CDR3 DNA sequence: TGTGCCAGCAGCTCAGGGCTCGGCTTATACATTCAGTACTTC. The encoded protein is CASSSGLGLYIQYF.

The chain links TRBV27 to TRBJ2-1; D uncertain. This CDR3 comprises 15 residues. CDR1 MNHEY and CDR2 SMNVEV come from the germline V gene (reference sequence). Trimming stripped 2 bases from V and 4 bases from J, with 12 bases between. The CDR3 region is CASSLAPSPYNEQFF. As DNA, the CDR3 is TGTGCCAGCAGTTTAGCCCCCAGTCCTTACAATGAGCAGTTCTTC.

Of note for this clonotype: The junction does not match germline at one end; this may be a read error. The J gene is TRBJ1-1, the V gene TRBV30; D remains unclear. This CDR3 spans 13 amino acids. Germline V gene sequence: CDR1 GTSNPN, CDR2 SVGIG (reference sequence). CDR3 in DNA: TGTGCCCGGAGAAGGAAAGAGAACACTGAAGCTTTCTTT. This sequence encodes CARRRKENTEAFF. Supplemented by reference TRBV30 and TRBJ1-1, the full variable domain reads SQTIHQWPATLVQPVGSPLSLECTVEGTSNPNLYWYRQAAGRGLQLLFYSVGIGQISSEVPQNLSASRPQDRQFILSSKKLLLSDSGFYLCARRRKENTEAFFGQGTRLTVV.

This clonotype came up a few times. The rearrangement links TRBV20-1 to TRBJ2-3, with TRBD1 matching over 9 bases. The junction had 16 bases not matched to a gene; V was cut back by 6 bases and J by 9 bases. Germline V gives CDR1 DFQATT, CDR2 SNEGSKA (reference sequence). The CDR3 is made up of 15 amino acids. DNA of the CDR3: TGCAGTGCCCTAAACCCACAGGGGGCAGCTACGACGCAGTATTTT. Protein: CSALNPQGAATTQYF.

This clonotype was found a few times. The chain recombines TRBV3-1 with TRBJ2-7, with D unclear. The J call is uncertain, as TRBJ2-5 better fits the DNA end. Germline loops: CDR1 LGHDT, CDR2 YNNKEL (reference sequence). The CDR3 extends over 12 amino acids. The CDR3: CASSQVGETQYF. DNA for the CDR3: TGTGCCAGCAGCCAAGTAGGAGAGACCCAGTACTTC.

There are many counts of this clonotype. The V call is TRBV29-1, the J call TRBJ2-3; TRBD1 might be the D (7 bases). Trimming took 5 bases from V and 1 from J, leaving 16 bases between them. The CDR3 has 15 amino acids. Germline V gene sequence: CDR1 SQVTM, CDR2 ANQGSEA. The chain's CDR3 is CSVHRGGVRTDTQYF. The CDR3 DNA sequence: TGCAGCGTTCACAGGGGCGGGGTCCGCACAGATACGCAGTATTTT.

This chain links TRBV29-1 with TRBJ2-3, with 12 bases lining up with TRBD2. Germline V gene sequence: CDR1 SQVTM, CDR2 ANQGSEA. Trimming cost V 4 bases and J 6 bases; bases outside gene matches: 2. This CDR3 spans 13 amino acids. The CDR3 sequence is CSVGTSGVDTQYF. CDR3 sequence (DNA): TGCAGCGTTGGGACTAGCGGGGTGGATACGCAGTATTTT.

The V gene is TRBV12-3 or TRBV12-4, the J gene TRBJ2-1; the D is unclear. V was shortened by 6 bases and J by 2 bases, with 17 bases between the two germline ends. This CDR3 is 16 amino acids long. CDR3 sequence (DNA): TGTGCCAGCAGCCAAGGCGTCAAGTTAACCTACAATGAGCAGTTCTTC. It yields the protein CASSQGVKLTYNEQFF.

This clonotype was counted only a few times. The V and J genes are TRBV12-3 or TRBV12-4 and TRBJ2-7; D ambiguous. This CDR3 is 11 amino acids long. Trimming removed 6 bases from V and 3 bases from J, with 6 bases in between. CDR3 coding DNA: TGTGCCAGCAGAATAGGCTACGAGCAGTACTTC. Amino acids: CASRIGYEQYF.

CDR3 residues: CASSIGRARVHEQFF. In DNA, the CDR3 is TGCGCCAGCAGCATCGGGAGGGCCCGAGTCCATGAGCAGTTCTTC. The chain links TRBV4-3 to TRBJ2-1; TRBD2 matches at 8 bases. This CDR3 contains 15 residues. Germline lookup yields CDR1 LGHNA and CDR2 YSLEER. V trimming: 5 bases; J trimming: 8 bases; junction bases outside the gene matches: 11.

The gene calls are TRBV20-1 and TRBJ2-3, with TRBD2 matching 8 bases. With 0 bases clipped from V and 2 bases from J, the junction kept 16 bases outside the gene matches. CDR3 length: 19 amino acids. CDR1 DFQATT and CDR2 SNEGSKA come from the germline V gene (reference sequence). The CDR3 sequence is CSARDQGIRLATFTDTQYF. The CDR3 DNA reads TGCAGTGCTAGAGATCAAGGGATTAGACTAGCGACGTTCACAGATACGCAGTATTTT.

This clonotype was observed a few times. CDR3 region: CAIRGTSGSDEQFF. The CDR3 nucleotides read TGTGCCATCAGAGGGACTAGCGGGAGCGATGAGCAGTTCTTC. The chain carries TRBV10-3 and TRBJ2-1, with 14 nucleotides matching TRBD2. Trimming cost V 6 bases and J 8 bases; bases outside gene matches: 3. Germline assignment: CDR1 ENHRY and CDR2 SYGVKD. This CDR3 contains 14 residues.

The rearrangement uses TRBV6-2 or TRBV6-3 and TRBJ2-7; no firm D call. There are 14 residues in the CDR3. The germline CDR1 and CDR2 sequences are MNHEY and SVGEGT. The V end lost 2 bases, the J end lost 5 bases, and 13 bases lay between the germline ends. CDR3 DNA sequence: TGTGCCAGCAGTTACCGGCCCCACCTGGACGAGCAGTACTTC. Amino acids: CASSYRPHLDEQYF.

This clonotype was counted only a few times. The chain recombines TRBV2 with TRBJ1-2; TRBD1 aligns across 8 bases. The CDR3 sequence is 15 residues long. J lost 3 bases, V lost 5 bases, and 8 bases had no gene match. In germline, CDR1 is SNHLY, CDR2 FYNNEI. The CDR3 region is CASSTRTGRDYGYTF. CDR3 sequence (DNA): TGTGCCAGCAGTACTCGGACAGGGAGAGACTATGGCTACACCTTC.

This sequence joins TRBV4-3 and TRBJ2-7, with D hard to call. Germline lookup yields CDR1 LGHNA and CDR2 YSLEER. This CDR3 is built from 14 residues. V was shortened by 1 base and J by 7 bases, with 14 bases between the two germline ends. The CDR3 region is CASSQGRLAREQYF. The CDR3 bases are TGCGCCAGCAGCCAAGGTCGCTTGGCGCGGGAGCAGTACTTC.

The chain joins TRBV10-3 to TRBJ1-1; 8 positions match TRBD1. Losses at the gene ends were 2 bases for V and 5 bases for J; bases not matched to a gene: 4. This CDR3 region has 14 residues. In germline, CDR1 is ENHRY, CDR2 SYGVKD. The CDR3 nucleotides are TGTGCCATCAGTGAGGCTCGACAGGGGACTGAAGCTTTCTTT. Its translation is CAISEARQGTEAFF.

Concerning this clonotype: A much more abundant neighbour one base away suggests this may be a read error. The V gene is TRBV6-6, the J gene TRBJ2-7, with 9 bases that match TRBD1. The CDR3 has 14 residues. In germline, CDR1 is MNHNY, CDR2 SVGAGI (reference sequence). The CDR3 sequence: CASSDSTGGYEQYF. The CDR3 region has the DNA TGTGCCAGCAGTGACTCGACAGGGGGTTACGAGCAGTACTTC.

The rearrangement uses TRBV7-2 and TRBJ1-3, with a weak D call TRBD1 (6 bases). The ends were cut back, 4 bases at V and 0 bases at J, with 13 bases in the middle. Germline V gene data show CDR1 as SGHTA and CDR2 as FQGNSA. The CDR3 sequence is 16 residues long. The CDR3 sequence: CASSSGTRNSGNTIYF. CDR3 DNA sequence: TGTGCCAGCAGCTCAGGGACACGGAACTCTGGAAACACCATATATTTT.

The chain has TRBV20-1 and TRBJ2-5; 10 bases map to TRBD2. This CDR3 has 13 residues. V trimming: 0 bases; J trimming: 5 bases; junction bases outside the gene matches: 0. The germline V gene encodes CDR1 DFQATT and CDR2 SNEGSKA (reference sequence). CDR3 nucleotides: TGCAGTGCTAGAGAACTAGCGGGGGAGACCCAGTACTTC. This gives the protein CSARELAGETQYF.

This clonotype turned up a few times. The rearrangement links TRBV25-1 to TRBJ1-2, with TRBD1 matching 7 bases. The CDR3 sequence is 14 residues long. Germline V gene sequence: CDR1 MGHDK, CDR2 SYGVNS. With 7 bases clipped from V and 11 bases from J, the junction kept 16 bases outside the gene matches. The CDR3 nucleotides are TGTGCCAGCACCCAGGGCCTCAGGGGGACTAATTACACCTTC. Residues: CASTQGLRGTNYTF.

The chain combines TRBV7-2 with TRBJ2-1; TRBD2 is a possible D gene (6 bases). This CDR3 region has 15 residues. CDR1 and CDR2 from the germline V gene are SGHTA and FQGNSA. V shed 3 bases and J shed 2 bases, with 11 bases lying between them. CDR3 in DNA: TGTGCCAGCAGCTTCGACTCGGGGGCCTACAATGAGCAGTTCTTC. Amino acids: CASSFDSGAYNEQFF.

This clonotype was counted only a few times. CDR3 sequence reads: CRGGQGMNTEAFF. The CDR3 region has the DNA TGCAGGGGGGGACAGGGAATGAACACTGAAGCTTTCTTT. V usage is TRBV20-1 and J usage is TRBJ1-1; TRBD1 agrees at 9 bases. The CDR3 extends over 13 amino acids. Germline V gene sequence: CDR1 DFQATT, CDR2 SNEGSKA (reference sequence).